This is a list of T cell receptor beta chains from one sample in a study of blood T cells in healthy people across ages. TCRdb re-called the 5' RACE reads through MiXCR, storing one row per CDR3 protein. Of around 1,700,000 distinct CDR3 sequences detected, 28% appear once; the ten largest clones hold less than 9.5%. Sequencing was carried out using blood. These TCRs come from a woman between 25 and 40 years old in good health. CDR3s include the opening cysteine and the closing phenylalanine or tryptophan. The D gene is left open where the match is weak. Some rows mark clone size as missing; the rest say once, few, many or name a class of expanded clone.

j_gene | abundance | v_gene | d_gene | CDR3nt | CDR3aa
TRBJ2-5 | . | TRBV7-2 | TRBD2 | TGTGCCAGCAGCCCGACCCGACTAGCGGGGGGCCAAGAGACCCAGTACTTC | CASSPTRLAGGQETQYF
TRBJ1-4 | . | TRBV20-1 | . | TGCAGTGCTAGATCGACAGGAAGGGCTAATGAAAAACTGTTTTTT | CSARSTGRANEKLFF
TRBJ2-1 | few | TRBV7-2 | . | TGTGCCAGCAACCCAGGAGGACTCGGGCAGTTCTTC | CASNPGGLGQFF
TRBJ2-5 | many | TRBV20-1 | . | TGCAGTGCTACCGGGACGGAAGAGACCCAGTACTTC | CSATGTEETQYF
TRBJ2-7 | . | TRBV20-1 | . | TGCAGTGCTAGAGCCCGGGACCACCCCTTTGTCGAGCAGTACTTC | CSARARDHPFVEQYF
TRBJ2-7 | . | TRBV11-2 | TRBD1 | TGTGCCAGCAGCTTAGGGGACAGGGATTTGCACGAGCAGTACTTC | CASSLGDRDLHEQYF
TRBJ2-3 | few | TRBV29-1 | . | TGCAGCGTTGAAGGAAAGGTCACAGATACGCAGTATTTT | CSVEGKVTDTQYF
TRBJ1-1 | . | TRBV5-1 | . | TGCGCCAGCAGCGCCGCCCGGCACACTGAAGCTTTCTTT | CASSAARHTEAFF
TRBJ1-4 | . | TRBV5-1 | TRBD1 | TGCGCCAGCAGCTTGGGATCAGGGGGGGAAAAACTGTTTTTT | CASSLGSGGEKLFF
TRBJ1-2 | . | TRBV28 | . | TGTGCCAGCAGTTCACAGGGTTCTAGTATAAACGGCTACACCTTC | CASSSQGSSINGYTF
TRBJ2-5 | many | TRBV7-9 | . | TGTGCCAGCAGCTTGGCCACAGAGTACCAAGAGACCCAGTACTTC | CASSLATEYQETQYF